This TCR beta chain was captured by sequencing in a study of beta chain features in type 1 diabetes. Isolated RNA was reverse transcribed in full, so expressed TCRB transcripts were sequenced. Only in-frame clones appear in the TCRdb table, and some are missing; sequencing was by immunoSEQ multiplex PCR. Among some 150,000 clones listed, around 10% were seen once. Germline CDR1 and CDR2: SGHRS and YFSETQ. Trimming cost V 0 bases and J 10 bases, with 14 bases left between them. The CDR3 has 15 amino acids. The rearrangement uses TRBV5-1 and TRBJ1-6; a weak D match, TRBD1 (5 bases). Sequencing was done on a sample of central memory CD4+ T cells from blood. The clonotype was recovered from a young man in good health. The CDR3 DNA sequence: TGCGCCAGCAGCTTGGGGACAAACGAAAGGTCACCCCTCCACTTT. Translated, it gives CASSLGTNERSPLHF.